This T cell receptor beta chain was identified in a study of shared clonotypes between healthy human individuals. CDR3 length equals 15 residues. From germline, CDR1 is SGHAT and CDR2 FQNNGV. V lost 6 bases, J lost 1 base, and 14 bases lay in between. Assay used: immunoSEQ multiplex PCR; TCRdb lists only in-frame clones, some missing. The sample yields approximately 2,200,000 clones, under 95% seen once. Terminally differentiated effector memory CD45RA+ cells were left out of the naive CD8 fraction, which was CD45RO-negative and positively selected for CCR7. Donors were healthy HIV-negative adults without recent acute infections or vaccinations.

The chain uses TRBV11-2 and TRBJ2-3; no clear D. This receptor was obtained from a man aged 18 to 29 in good health. Some clones in this sample may be carry-over from other donors' samples. Sequenced material: naive CD8+ T cells from PBMCs. CDR3 sequence reads: CASSLDSPGTDTQYF. The DNA for the CDR3 is TGTGCCAGCAGTCTCGACTCCCCTGGCACAGATACGCAGTATTTT.